These 5 T cell receptor beta chains originate from one sample sequenced in a study of blood T cell repertoires in COVID-19. The protocol was immunoSEQ multiplex PCR, while the TCRdb copy is restricted to in-frame clones and leaves out a portion. The data hold over 250,000 clones, with around nine tenths observed a single time. The specimen was peripheral blood. The receptors were sampled from a man between 50 and 59 years old with acute or convalescent COVID-19.

This chain joins TRBV19 and TRBJ1-5, with D possibly being TRBD1 (6 bases). V was trimmed by 6 bases and J by 7 bases, leaving 19 bases between them. Germline-derived CDR1 and CDR2 are LNHDA and SQIVND (reference sequence). The CDR3 runs to 15 residues. The DNA for the CDR3 is TGTGCCAGTAGCAGAGGACAGTCCGGGCAACAGCCCCAGCATTTT. It translates to CASSRGQSGQQPQHF.

CDR3 sequence: CATADSAHYGYTF. In nucleotides, the CDR3 is TGTGCCACCGCGGACAGCGCTCACTATGGCTACACCTTC. The V call is TRBV19, the J call TRBJ1-2; perhaps TRBD1 as D (6 bases). V lost 10 bases and J 3 bases, leaving 15 bases between the germline ends. CDR3 length equals 13 residues. Germline lookup yields CDR1 LNHDA and CDR2 SQIVND (reference sequence).

The CDR3 protein is CASSFNRAMETQYF. The DNA for the CDR3 is TGTGCCAGCAGTTTTAACAGGGCGATGGAGACCCAGTACTTC. The chain links TRBV27 to TRBJ2-5; D possibly corresponds to TRBD1 (6 bases). V was cut by 3 bases and J by 5 bases, with 13 bases left in between. Germline V CDR1 and CDR2: MNHEY, SMNVEV (reference sequence). The CDR3 totals 14 residues.

The chain is built from TRBV27 and TRBJ2-2; tentative D call: TRBD2 (5 bases). CDR3 size: 14 residues. Germline-derived CDR1 and CDR2 are MNHEY and SMNVEV (reference sequence). V lost 7 bases, J lost 0 bases, and 9 bases lay in between. The CDR3 here is CASTGNTNTGELFF. CDR3 DNA sequence: TGTGCCAGCACGGGGAATACGAACACCGGGGAGCTGTTTTTT.

The gene calls are TRBV27 and TRBJ2-7, with TRBD2 matching 9 bases. Germline values: CDR1 MNHEY, CDR2 SMNVEV (reference sequence). The length of the CDR3 is 18 residues. J gave up 2 bases and V 1 base, and 12 bases lay outside the gene matches. The CDR3 sequence is CASSLFGGGDFKTYEQYF. CDR3 DNA: TGTGCCAGCAGTTTATTTGGCGGGGGGGATTTTAAGACCTACGAGCAGTACTTC.